The 29 T cell receptor beta chains in this list originate from one sample, sequenced in a study of blood T cell repertoires in COVID-19. Data came from immunoSEQ multiplex PCR; TCRdb stores just in-frame clones and leaves some out. The sample lists fewer than 400,000 clones, roughly 85% occurring once. Material: PBMCs or T cells enriched from blood (not recorded which). Receptors originate from a man aged 25-40 years who had recovered from COVID-19.

This clone was detected once. The CDR3 region is CASSPGQGPYEQYF. For the CDR3, the DNA is TGTGCCAGTAGTCCGGGACAGGGACCTTACGAGCAGTACTTC. This chain joins TRBV19 and TRBJ2-7, with 9 positions matching TRBD1. CDR1 is LNHDA, CDR2 SQIVND, per germline (reference sequence). J lost 4 bases, V lost 5 bases, and 6 bases had no gene match. This CDR3 is built from 14 residues. The full variable domain, with the rest looked up from reference TRBV19 and TRBJ2-7, is DGGITQSPKYLFRKEGQNVTLSCEQNLNHDAMYWYRQDPGQGLRLIYYSQIVNDFQKGDIAEGYSVSREKKESFPLTVTSAQKNPTAFYLCASSPGQGPYEQYFGPGTRLTVT.

The V and J genes are TRBV7-2 and TRBJ2-1; 7 bases align to TRBD2. The CDR3 extends over 13 amino acids. Germline V gene sequence: CDR1 SGHTA, CDR2 FQGNSA. With V trimmed by 3 bases and J by 8 bases, 4 bases remained unmatched. CDR3 protein: CASSFTSVHEQFF. The CDR3 bases are TGTGCCAGCAGCTTCACTAGCGTTCATGAGCAGTTCTTC.

The chain employs TRBV9 and TRBJ1-1, with D unclear. This CDR3 comprises 13 residues. The germline CDR1 and CDR2 sequences are SGDLS and YYNGEE. V was cut by 0 bases and J by 6 bases, with 9 bases left in between. CDR3 in amino acids: CASSVVERAEAFF. CDR3 bases: TGTGCCAGCAGCGTAGTGGAGAGGGCTGAAGCTTTCTTT.

The chain links TRBV9 to TRBJ1-2; 7 nucleotides align to TRBD1. The CDR3 contains 13 residues. The ends lost 4 bases at V and 4 bases at J; junction bases unmatched: 4. CDR1 is SGDLS and CDR2 is YYNGEE in the germline V gene. CDR3 sequence: CASSSDRVYGYTF. The CDR3 DNA follows: TGTGCCAGCAGCTCCGACAGGGTCTATGGCTACACCTTC.

The rearrangement joins TRBV11-2 to TRBJ2-7; 7 bases match TRBD1. CDR1 is SGHAT and CDR2 is FQNNGV in the germline V gene. This CDR3 is 15 amino acids long. The J segment lost 1 base and the V segment lost 3 bases, leaving 6 bases of the junction unmatched. The CDR3 region is CASSLDRGLSYEQYF. The DNA for the CDR3 is TGTGCCAGCAGCTTGGATAGGGGGCTTTCCTACGAGCAGTACTTC.

This clone was found once. The J gene is TRBJ2-5, the V gene TRBV18, with D possibly TRBD1 on 5 matching bases. Trimming cost V 3 bases and J 4 bases, with 15 bases left between them. Germline values: CDR1 KGHSH, CDR2 LQKENI. The length of the CDR3 is 15 residues. CDR3 coding DNA: TGTGCCAGCTCACCTCTCCAGGGTCCCCTAGAGACCCAGTACTTC. Translation: CASSPLQGPLETQYF.

The chain recombines TRBV3-1 (or the pseudogene TRBV3-2) with TRBJ2-1; a weak D match, TRBD1 (5 bases). Germline V gene data show CDR1 as LGHDT and CDR2 as YNNKEL (reference sequence). The V end lost 7 bases, the J end lost 10 bases, and 14 bases lay between the germline ends. The CDR3 length is 12 residues. The CDR3 spells CASTSAGREQFF. CDR3 sequence (DNA): TGTGCCAGCACCTCAGCAGGGCGCGAGCAGTTCTTC.

This clone was observed a few times. J is TRBJ1-5 and V is TRBV27, with a weak D call TRBD1 (5 bases). The germline V and J ends were trimmed by 5 bases and 0 bases, with 17 bases remaining between them. The CDR3 runs to 17 residues. From germline, CDR1 is MNHEY and CDR2 SMNVEV (reference sequence). CDR3 in amino acids: CASSRRGGAYSNQPQHF. The DNA of the CDR3 is TGTGCCAGCAGTCGACGGGGAGGGGCGTATAGCAATCAGCCCCAGCATTTT.

The chain couples TRBV7-2 to TRBJ2-1; unclear D gene. V was cut by 3 bases and J by 6 bases, with 12 bases left in between. The CDR3 runs 14 residues. Germline loops: CDR1 SGHTA, CDR2 FQGNSA. CDR3 bases: TGTGCCAGCAGCTTCAACTTTCTAATCAATGAGCAGTTCTTC. Translating it yields CASSFNFLINEQFF.

With respect to this clone: Other DNA sequences of this sample code for an identical CDR3. DNA for the CDR3: TGTGCCAGCAGTTTATACGGACAGGGCACTGAAGCTTTCTTT. Amino acid sequence: CASSLYGQGTEAFF. This sequence joins TRBV27 and TRBJ1-1; 8 nucleotides match TRBD1. The V and J ends lost 1 base and 4 bases, in that order; junction bases with no gene match: 2. Germline V CDR1 and CDR2: MNHEY, SMNVEV (reference sequence). This CDR3 spans 14 amino acids.

This clone appeared once. The chain employs TRBV7-2 and TRBJ1-2, with TRBD1 as a possible D gene (5 bases). CDR1 and CDR2 (germline): SGHTA, FQGNSA. The CDR3 consists of 12 residues. The germline V and J ends were trimmed by 5 bases and 8 bases, with 12 bases remaining between them. CDR3 loop: CASSPTTEGYTF. For the CDR3, the DNA is TGTGCCAGCAGCCCGACGACAGAAGGCTACACCTTC.

The chain recombines TRBV24-1 with TRBJ1-3; 7 nucleotides match TRBD1. Per germline, CDR1 KGHDR and CDR2 SFDVKD. This CDR3 region has 12 residues. V shed 3 bases, J shed 15 bases, and the junction held 7 bases outside the gene matches. The CDR3 DNA is TGTGCCACCAGTGATCGACAGGGCCCCACATATTTT. It specifies CATSDRQGPTYF.

The chain carries TRBV5-1 and TRBJ2-3, with 8 bases fitting TRBD1. Germline V gene lookup returns CDR1 SGHRS and CDR2 YFSETQ. CDR3 length: 16 residues. V trimming: 0 bases; J trimming: 1 base; junction bases outside the gene matches: 4. CDR3 DNA: TGCGCCAGCAGCTTGGGGGGACAGGCGGGCACAGATACGCAGTATTTT. Residues: CASSLGGQAGTDTQYF.

A few counts support this clone. This chain joins TRBV7-9 and TRBJ1-4, with 7 bases fitting TRBD1. V lost 5 bases to trimming and J lost 5 bases; unmatched junction nucleotides: 8. CDR1 is SEHNR, CDR2 FQNEAQ, per germline (reference sequence). The length of the CDR3 is 15 residues. CDR3 amino acids: CASSVETGLNEKLFF. CDR3 in DNA: TGTGCCAGCAGCGTAGAGACAGGGCTCAATGAAAAACTGTTTTTT. Variable domain in full (rest from reference TRBV7-9 and TRBJ1-4): DTGVSQNPRHKITKRGQNVTFRCDPISEHNRLYWYRQTLGQGPEFLTYFQNEAQLEKSRLLSDRFSAERPKGSFSTLEIQRTEQGDSAMYLCASSVETGLNEKLFFGSGTQLSVL.

This chain uses TRBV4-1 with TRBJ2-7; 9 positions agree with TRBD2. From germline, CDR1 is MGHRA and CDR2 YSYEKL. J gave up 4 bases and V 3 bases, and 10 bases lay outside the gene matches. The CDR3 has 16 residues. The CDR3 is CASSQEPLAGSYEQYF. CDR3 bases: TGCGCCAGCAGCCAGGAACCCCTAGCGGGGTCTTACGAGCAGTACTTC.

The chain is built from TRBV11-2 and TRBJ2-5; maybe TRBD1 (5 bases). From germline, CDR1 is SGHAT and CDR2 FQNNGV. The V and J ends lost 3 bases and 1 base respectively, with 15 bases between them. The CDR3 has 16 amino acids. The CDR3 region has the DNA TGTGCCAGCAGCTTGGGGCAGCCCACACTCCAAGAGACCCAGTACTTC. Translating gives CASSLGQPTLQETQYF.

DNA of the CDR3: TGTGCCAGCAGCTTAACTCCGGACAGGGGGAACTATGGCTACACCTTC. The encoded protein is CASSLTPDRGNYGYTF. The chain uses TRBV9 and TRBJ1-2; 10 nucleotides align to TRBD1. This CDR3 spans 16 amino acids. Trimming removed 4 bases from V and 2 bases from J; junction bases left unmatched: 8. Per germline, CDR1 SGDLS and CDR2 YYNGEE.

The chain joins TRBV9 to TRBJ2-5, with D uncertain. The CDR3 runs to 13 residues. Per germline, CDR1 SGDLS and CDR2 YYNGEE. Trimming took off 0 bases at V and 0 bases at J, with 3 bases between the two ends. In nucleotides, the CDR3 is TGTGCCAGCAGCGTAGCGGACCAAGAGACCCAGTACTTC. Amino acids: CASSVADQETQYF.

This clone appeared a single time. V usage is TRBV24-1 and J usage is TRBJ2-2; 7 nucleotides match TRBD1. Germline CDR1 KGHDR, CDR2 SFDVKD. CDR3 length: 16 amino acids. Germline trimming cut 3 bases from V and 4 bases from J; bases unmatched to any gene: 7. The CDR3 reads CATSDAMDRPTGELFF. For the CDR3, the DNA is TGTGCCACCAGTGATGCGATGGACAGGCCCACCGGGGAGCTGTTTTTT.

The chain couples TRBV4-3 to TRBJ2-5; TRBD1 agrees at 8 bases. CDR1 LGHNA and CDR2 YSLEER come from the germline V gene. V shed 0 bases and J 6 bases; nucleotides not matched to a gene: 6. This CDR3 contains 15 residues. The CDR3 DNA sequence: TGCGCCAGCAGCCAAGATCGACAGGGGATGCAGACCCAGTACTTC. Translating it yields CASSQDRQGMQTQYF.

The rearrangement uses TRBV9 and TRBJ2-3; no definite D call. The length of the CDR3 is 12 residues. From germline, CDR1 is SGDLS and CDR2 YYNGEE. With 0 bases removed from V and 5 bases from J, the gap between germline ends came to 4 bases. CDR3 bases: TGTGCCAGCAGCGTAGATATAGATACGCAGTATTTT. Protein product: CASSVDIDTQYF.

The chain joins TRBV14 to TRBJ1-2; the D gene is possibly TRBD1 (5 bases). This CDR3 comprises 15 residues. The germline V and J ends were trimmed by 0 bases and 7 bases, with 15 bases remaining between them. CDR1 and CDR2 (germline): SGHDN, FVKESK. The CDR3 DNA follows: TGTGCCAGCAGCCAAGATCTTGGGCAGGGCCCTGGCTACACCTTC. This sequence encodes CASSQDLGQGPGYTF.

This clone showed up just a few times. The chain employs TRBV5-1 and TRBJ2-3; D is possibly TRBD2 (7 bases). The CDR3 is made up of 17 amino acids. CDR1 is SGHRS, CDR2 YFSETQ, per germline. Deletions cut 2 bases from V and 2 bases from J, with 18 bases between. The CDR3 protein is CASSFSSRGGTTDTQYF. For the CDR3, the DNA is TGCGCCAGCAGCTTCTCGAGTAGGGGGGGAACCACAGATACGCAGTATTTT.

The rearrangement links TRBV24-1 to TRBJ2-1; tentative D call: TRBD2 (6 bases). The V end lost 0 bases, the J end lost 3 bases, and 14 bases lay between the germline ends. The CDR3 is made up of 17 amino acids. Looked up from germline, CDR1 is KGHDR and CDR2 is SFDVKD. The DNA of the CDR3 is TGTGCCACCAGTGATTTGGGCGGGGTCGGGAACTACAATGAGCAGTTCTTC. Its protein product is CATSDLGGVGNYNEQFF.

V is TRBV30 and J is TRBJ2-1; D is perhaps TRBD1 (5 bases). The CDR3 sequence is 15 residues long. Trimming shortened V by 4 bases and J by 3 bases, and 16 bases separated the two germline ends. Germline V lookup: CDR1 GTSNPN, CDR2 SVGIG (reference sequence). DNA for the CDR3: TGTGCCTGGACTACAGACAGTGGGAACTACAATGAGCAGTTCTTC. This codes for CAWTTDSGNYNEQFF.

The chain carries TRBV18 and TRBJ2-1, with 11 bases matching TRBD2. From germline, CDR1 is KGHSH and CDR2 LQKENI. This CDR3 region has 15 residues. J was trimmed by 6 bases and V by 3 bases; bases with no gene match: 4. CDR3 DNA: TGTGCCAGCTCACCTAGCGGGGGGGTTCTCAATGAGCAGTTCTTC. Protein sequence: CASSPSGGVLNEQFF. The full variable domain, its missing parts supplied by reference TRBV18 and TRBJ2-1, is NAGVMQNPRHLVRRRGQEARLRCSPMKGHSHVYWYRQLPEEGLKFMVYLQKENIIDESGMPKERFSAEFPKEGPSILRIQQVVRGDSAAYFCASSPSGGVLNEQFFGPGTRLTVL.

This rearrangement joins TRBV6-5 to TRBJ2-2; D remains unclear. The V and J ends lost 6 bases and 0 bases respectively, with 8 bases between them. There are 14 residues in the CDR3. CDR1 and CDR2 (germline): MNHEY, SVGAGI. The chain's CDR3 is CASSPGSNTGELFF. In DNA form, the CDR3 reads TGTGCCAGCAGCCCCGGGTCGAACACCGGGGAGCTGTTTTTT.

This sequence joins TRBV14 and TRBJ2-2; 7 nucleotides match TRBD1. The CDR3 is made up of 16 amino acids. CDR1 and CDR2 from the germline V gene are SGHDN and FVKESK. V lost 0 bases and J lost 4; bases outside the gene matches: 5. The CDR3 protein is CASSQEGGAGTGELFF. CDR3 DNA sequence: TGTGCCAGCAGCCAAGAAGGGGGCGCGGGCACCGGGGAGCTGTTTTTT. Together with reference TRBV14 and TRBJ2-2, the CDR3 gives the full variable domain: EAGVTQFPSHSVIEKGQTVTLRCDPISGHDNLYWYRRVMGKEIKFLLHFVKESKQDESGMPNNRFLAERTGGTYSTLKVQPAELEDSGVYFCASSQEGGAGTGELFFGEGSRLTVL.

Remarks on this clone: The sample contains more than one DNA sequence encoding this CDR3. V gene TRBV5-1 combines with J gene TRBJ2-5; D may be TRBD2 (6 bases). The CDR3 is 15 residues long. Germline loops: CDR1 SGHRS, CDR2 YFSETQ. V was pared by 0 bases and J by 1 base, with 10 bases between. CDR3 in DNA: TGCGCCAGCAGCTTGGGTAGCGGCGGCCAAGAGACCCAGTACTTC. Translating it yields CASSLGSGGQETQYF.